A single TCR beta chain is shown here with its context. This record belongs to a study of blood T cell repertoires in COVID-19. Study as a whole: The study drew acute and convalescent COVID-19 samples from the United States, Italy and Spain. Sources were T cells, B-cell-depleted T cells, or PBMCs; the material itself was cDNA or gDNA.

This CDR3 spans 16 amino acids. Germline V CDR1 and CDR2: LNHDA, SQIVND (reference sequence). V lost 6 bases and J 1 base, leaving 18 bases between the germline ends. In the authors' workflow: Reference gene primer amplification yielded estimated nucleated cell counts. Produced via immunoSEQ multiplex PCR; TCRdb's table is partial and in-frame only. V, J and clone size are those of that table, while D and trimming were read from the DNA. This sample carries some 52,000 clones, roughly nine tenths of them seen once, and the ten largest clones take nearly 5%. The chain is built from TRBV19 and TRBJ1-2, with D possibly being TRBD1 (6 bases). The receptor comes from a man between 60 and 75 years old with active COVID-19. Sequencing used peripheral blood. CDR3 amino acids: CASRTRDKGYNYGYTF. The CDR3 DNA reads TGTGCCAGTAGGACCCGGGACAAAGGATATAACTATGGCTACACCTTC. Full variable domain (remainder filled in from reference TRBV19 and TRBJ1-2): DGGITQSPKYLFRKEGQNVTLSCEQNLNHDAMYWYRQDPGQGLRLIYYSQIVNDFQKGDIAEGYSVSREKKESFPLTVTSAQKNPTAFYLCASRTRDKGYNYGYTFGSGTRLTVV.